This T cell receptor (beta chain) stems from a study of T cell responses to AZD1222 COVID-19 vaccine (dated by TCRdb to the early 2020s). Regarding the complete study: TCR sequencing covered fewer than 250 trial participants: about 210 given two doses of AZD1222 and about 26 given two doses of MenACWY control vaccine. Enrollment into the trials was organized by age into subgroups of 18-55, 56-69 and 70-plus years, and those subgroups contained roughly 150, 30 and 60 TCR-sequenced participants, respectively. Results the study describes overall, beyond this receptor: Because no day 14 peak-response samples were available, repertoires were characterized only after the peak T cell response. The 56-69-year group was small, and its depth increase did not reach significance, likely because of low power. The whole spike protein was spanned by vaccine-associated CD4 TCRs, and dominant responses were seen in regions 160-218 and 743-854. Participants were mostly white British and included more females than males, and it was suggested by the authors that clonal diversity may have been underestimated. A significant rise in spike-specific TCR breadth and depth was observed after two AZD1222 doses relative to day 0 and relative to MenACWY recipients. Conclusions about previously exposed vaccinees are limited, since just a handful of AZD1222 recipients were seropositive for SARS-CoV-2 at baseline. Nearly half of unique spike-specific TCRs reportedly recognized epitopes outside regions mutated in the B.1.351 and B.1.1.7 variants.

V and J are trimmed by 6 bases and 0 bases, and the gene matches miss 4 bases of the junction. The CDR3, from cysteine to phenylalanine, totals 15 residues. Kept here is only the CDR3 DNA, which spans 45 bases and is read in frame from base 1. The germline V gene (reference sequence) provides CDR1 LNHNV and CDR2 YYDKDF. The sample's time point label is to be understood as: about 28 days (+/-7) after the second vaccine dose. AZD1222 recipients given second doses at about 4 weeks or at about 12 weeks were pooled, since spike-specific TCR depth and breadth were not found to differ between the two schedules. The vaccinee samples were drawn from two UK trials, COV001 and COV002, one of which was a single-blind randomized controlled phase 2/3 trial testing AZD1222 (ChAdOx1 nCoV-19) in healthy adults. For TCRbeta chain sequencing, PBMC samples were collected from trial participants at day 0 and at day 28 after the second dose.

With regard to this clone: Its antigen specificity is not known. Per-base qualities were not stored, and no clone one base away is much larger.

The CDR3 regions of human TCRbeta chains were analyzed by immunosequencing. The study's processing was this. TCRs in the repertoires were matched against a reference library of SARS-CoV-2-specific TCRs that had been generated with the MIRA antigen-specificity platform. Breadth was defined as the fraction of unique TCRs that were SARS-CoV-2-associated, and depth was defined as the fraction of total T cells that were SARS-CoV-2-associated. Using the MIRA data, each spike-specific TCR was assigned both to the spike region to which the TCR was reactive and to a CD4 or CD8 class. Log10-transformed breadth and depth values were compared by one-way ANOVA with Sidak's multiple comparisons tests. In TCRdb, the immuneACCESS table is reduced to in-frame sequences with V and J assigned. These tables do not hold every clone; where another copy was compared, an unresolved V gene accounts for under half, and the others remain unexplained. V and J calls and clone size follow that table, whereas D and trimming were derived from the DNA. This sample gives about 94,000 clones in total; 85% of them show up just once. The ten most abundant clones make up 4.5% of the sample.

The material sequenced was peripheral blood, taken 28 days after the second AZD1222 dose. This receptor was obtained from an adult who received the AZD1222 COVID-19 vaccine. The rearrangement joined TRBV15 to TRBJ2-2, with 7 bases aligning to TRBD2. Here the CDR3 is given as CATRKTSANTGELFF. The DNA sequence reads TGTGCCACCAGAAAAACTAGCGCGAACACCGGGGAGCTGTTTTTT.